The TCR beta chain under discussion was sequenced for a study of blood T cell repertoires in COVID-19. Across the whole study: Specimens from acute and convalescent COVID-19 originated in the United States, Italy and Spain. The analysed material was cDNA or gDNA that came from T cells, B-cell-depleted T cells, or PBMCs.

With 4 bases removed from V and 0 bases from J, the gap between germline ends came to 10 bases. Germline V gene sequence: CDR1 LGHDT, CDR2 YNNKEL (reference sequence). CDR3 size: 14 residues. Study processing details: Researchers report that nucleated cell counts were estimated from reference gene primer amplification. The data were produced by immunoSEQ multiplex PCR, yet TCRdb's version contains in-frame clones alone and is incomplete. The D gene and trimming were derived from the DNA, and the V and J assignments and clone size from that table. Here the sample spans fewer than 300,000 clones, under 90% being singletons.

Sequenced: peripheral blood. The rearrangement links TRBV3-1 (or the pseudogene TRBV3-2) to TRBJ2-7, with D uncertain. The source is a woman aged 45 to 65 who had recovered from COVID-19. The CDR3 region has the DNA TGTGCCAGCAGCCTCTACAGTACCTCCTACGAGCAGTACTTC. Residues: CASSLYSTSYEQYF.